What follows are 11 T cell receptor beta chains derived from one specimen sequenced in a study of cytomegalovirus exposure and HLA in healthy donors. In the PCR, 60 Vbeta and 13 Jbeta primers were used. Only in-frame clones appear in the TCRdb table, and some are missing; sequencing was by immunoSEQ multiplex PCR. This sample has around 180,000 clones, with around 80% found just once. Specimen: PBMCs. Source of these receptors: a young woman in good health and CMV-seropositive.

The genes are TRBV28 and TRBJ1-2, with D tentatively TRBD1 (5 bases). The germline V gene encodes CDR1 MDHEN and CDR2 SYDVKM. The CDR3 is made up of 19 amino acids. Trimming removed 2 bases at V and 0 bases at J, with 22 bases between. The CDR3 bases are TGTGCCAGCAGTTTAGACGAGGCTGGGGGGAAAAGTACTAACTATGGCTACACCTTC. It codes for CASSLDEAGGKSTNYGYTF.

CDR3 nucleotides: TGTGCCAGCAGCTTAGGCAGGGAGACCCAGTACTTC. It is translated as CASSLGRETQYF. This sequence joins TRBV7-2 and TRBJ2-5; D gene unclear. From germline, CDR1 is SGHTA and CDR2 FQGNSA. V dropped 1 base and J dropped 5 bases, with 5 bases sitting between them. The CDR3 has 12 amino acids.

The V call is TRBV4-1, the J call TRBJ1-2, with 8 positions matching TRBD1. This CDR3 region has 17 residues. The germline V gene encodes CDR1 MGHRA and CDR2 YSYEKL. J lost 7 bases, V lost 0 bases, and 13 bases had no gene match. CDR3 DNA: TGCGCCAGCAGCCAAGAAAACGCCAGGGGGCTGCGGAGTGGCTACACCTTC. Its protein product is CASSQENARGLRSGYTF.

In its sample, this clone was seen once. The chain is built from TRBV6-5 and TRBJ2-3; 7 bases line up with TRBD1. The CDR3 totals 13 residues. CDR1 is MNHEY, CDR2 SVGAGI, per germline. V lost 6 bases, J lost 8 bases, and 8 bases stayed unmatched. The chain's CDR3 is CASSPDRESTQYF. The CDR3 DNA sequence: TGTGCCAGCAGCCCTGACAGGGAGAGTACGCAGTATTTT.

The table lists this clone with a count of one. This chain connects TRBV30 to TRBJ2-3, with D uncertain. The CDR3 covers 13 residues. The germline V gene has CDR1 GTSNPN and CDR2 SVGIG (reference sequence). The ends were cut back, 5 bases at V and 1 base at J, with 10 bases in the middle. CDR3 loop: CAWARLRTDTQYF. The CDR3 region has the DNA TGTGCCTGGGCTAGACTTCGCACAGATACGCAGTATTTT.

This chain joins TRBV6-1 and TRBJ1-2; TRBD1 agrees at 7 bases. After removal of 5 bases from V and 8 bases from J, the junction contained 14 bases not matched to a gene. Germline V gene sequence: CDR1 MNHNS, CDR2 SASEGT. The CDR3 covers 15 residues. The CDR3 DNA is TGTGCCAGCAGTTTCGGACAGGCCCAAAGTGAGGGCTACACCTTC. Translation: CASSFGQAQSEGYTF.

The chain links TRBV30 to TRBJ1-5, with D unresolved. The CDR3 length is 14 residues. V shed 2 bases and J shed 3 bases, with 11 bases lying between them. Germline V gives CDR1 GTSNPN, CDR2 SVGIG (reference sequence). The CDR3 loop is CAWSRGGNNQPQHF. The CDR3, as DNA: TGTGCCTGGAGTCGGGGAGGTAACAATCAGCCCCAGCATTTT.

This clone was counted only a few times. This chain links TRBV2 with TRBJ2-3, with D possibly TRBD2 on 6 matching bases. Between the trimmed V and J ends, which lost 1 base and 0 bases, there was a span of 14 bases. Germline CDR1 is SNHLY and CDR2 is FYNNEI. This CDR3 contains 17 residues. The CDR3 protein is CASSEGLGGSSTDTQYF. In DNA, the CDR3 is TGTGCCAGCAGTGAAGGTCTCGGGGGTTCTAGCACAGATACGCAGTATTTT.

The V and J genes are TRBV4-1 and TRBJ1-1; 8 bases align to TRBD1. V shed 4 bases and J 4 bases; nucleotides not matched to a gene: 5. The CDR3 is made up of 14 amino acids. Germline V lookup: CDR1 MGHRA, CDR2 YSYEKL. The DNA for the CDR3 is TGCGCCAGCAGCCCCCAGGGGGCAATCACTGAAGCTTTCTTT. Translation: CASSPQGAITEAFF.

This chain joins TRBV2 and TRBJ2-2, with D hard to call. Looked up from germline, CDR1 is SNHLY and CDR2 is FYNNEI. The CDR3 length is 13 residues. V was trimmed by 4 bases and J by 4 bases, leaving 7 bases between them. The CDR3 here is CASSVTATGELFF. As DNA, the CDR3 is TGTGCCAGCAGTGTTACAGCCACCGGGGAGCTGTTTTTT.

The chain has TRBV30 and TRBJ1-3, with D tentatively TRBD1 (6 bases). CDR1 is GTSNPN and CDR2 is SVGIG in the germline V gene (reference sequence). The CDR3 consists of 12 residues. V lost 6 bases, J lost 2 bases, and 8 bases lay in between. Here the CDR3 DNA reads TGTGCCTGCCCAGGGGCTGGAAACACCATATATTTT. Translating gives CACPGAGNTIYF.